This T cell receptor beta chain was observed in a study of blood T cell repertoires in COVID-19. The method was immunoSEQ multiplex PCR; TCRdb's version includes in-frame clones alone and lacks a portion of them. The table includes hundreds of thousands of clones, 88% detected once. The V and J ends lost 0 bases and 4 bases respectively, with 17 bases between them. From germline, CDR1 is LGHNT and CDR2 FRNRAP. The length of the CDR3 is 17 residues. The sequence was obtained from a woman in her sixties in a cohort exposed to, infected with or recovered from COVID-19 (not recorded which). The specimen sequenced was PBMCs or T cells enriched from blood (not recorded which). The chain couples TRBV12-5 to TRBJ2-3; D is perhaps TRBD2 (5 bases). For the CDR3, the DNA is TGTGCTAGTGGTTTGGTACTGGGGAGAGCAGGAGCAGATACGCAGTATTTT. This gives the protein CASGLVLGRAGADTQYF.